What follows are 32 T cell receptor beta chains derived from one specimen sequenced in a study of graft-versus-host responses after intestinal transplantation. The method was immunoSEQ multiplex PCR; TCRdb's version includes in-frame clones alone and lacks a portion of them. The sample gives 15,000 to 20,000 clones, 82% of which show up once; just over 5.5% is in the top ten. Graft material was processed, releasing intraepithelial and lamina propria lymphocytes. Here the sequenced sample was ileum tissue, taken 17 days after transplant. The receptors shown here come from a human patient who received an intestinal transplant, so some T cells may come from the graft donor.

The V and J genes are TRBV28 and TRBJ2-3; 8 nucleotides match TRBD2. The ends lost 6 bases at V and 4 bases at J; junction bases unmatched: 9. The CDR3 consists of 15 residues. Germline loops: CDR1 MDHEN, CDR2 SYDVKM. The CDR3 is CASSSTGTSADTQYF. The CDR3 nucleotides read TGTGCCAGCAGCAGTACCGGGACTAGTGCAGATACGCAGTATTTT.

The DNA of the CDR3 is TGTGCCAGCAGTATATTCTCAGGGGTGGGGGACACCGGGGAGCTGTTTTTT. This translates into CASSIFSGVGDTGELFF. The chain has TRBV28 and TRBJ2-2; possibly TRBD1 for D (6 bases). Per germline, CDR1 MDHEN and CDR2 SYDVKM. The CDR3 totals 17 residues. V was cut by 5 bases and J by 3 bases, with 19 bases left in between.

The chain employs TRBV5-1 and TRBJ1-5; no clear D gene. Trimming took off 0 bases at V and 5 bases at J, with 12 bases between the two ends. Germline V gives CDR1 SGHRS, CDR2 YFSETQ. The CDR3 contains 15 residues. The CDR3 DNA is TGCGCCAGCAGCTTGGAGGTGGGGATTTATCAGCCCCAGCATTTT. As protein: CASSLEVGIYQPQHF.

As concerns this clone: Other nucleotide sequences from this sample produce the same CDR3. The chain recombines TRBV28 with TRBJ1-3; possible D gene TRBD1, 5 bases. Germline CDR1 is MDHEN and CDR2 is SYDVKM. V shed 2 bases and J shed 2 bases, with 7 bases lying between them. The CDR3 covers 14 residues. CDR3 nucleotides: TGTGCCAGCAGTTTAGGAGGGGCTGGAAACACCATATATTTT. It codes for CASSLGGAGNTIYF.

The rearrangement links TRBV6-6 to TRBJ2-7; D ambiguous. The CDR3 covers 12 residues. Trimming removed 3 bases at V and 5 bases at J, with 8 bases between. Germline lookup yields CDR1 MNHNY and CDR2 SVGAGI (reference sequence). The CDR3 coding sequence is TGTGCCAGCAGTTATTTGTGGAACGAGCAGTACTTC. Its protein product is CASSYLWNEQYF.

This clone was seen more than once but under ten times. The V gene is TRBV5-6, the J gene TRBJ2-7; tentatively, D is TRBD1 (6 bases). The CDR3 covers 14 residues. Germline loops: CDR1 SGHDT, CDR2 YYEEEE. V was clipped by 0 bases and J by 2 bases, with 9 bases between them. Written as DNA, the CDR3 is TGTGCCAGCAGCTTGGGGCCAGGGGCCTACGAGCAGTACTTC. This translates into CASSLGPGAYEQYF.

The rearrangement links TRBV7-2 to TRBJ2-3, with D unclear. Germline values: CDR1 SGHTA, CDR2 FQGNSA. Trimming removed 0 bases from V and 5 bases from J, with 18 bases in between. This CDR3 is 17 amino acids long. The CDR3 region has the DNA TGTGCCAGCAGCTTAGCGGCTATTACCCCCTGGGGAGATACGCAGTATTTT. Residues: CASSLAAITPWGDTQYF.

V gene TRBV27 combines with J gene TRBJ2-1; 12 bases fit TRBD2. The J segment lost 6 bases and the V segment lost 4 bases, leaving 13 bases of the junction unmatched. The CDR3 consists of 18 residues. Germline V gene lookup returns CDR1 MNHEY and CDR2 SMNVEV (reference sequence). The CDR3 DNA reads as TGTGCCAGCAGTTCCTTCCCCCGACTAGCGGGAGATCGCAATGAGCAGTTCTTC. Protein product: CASSSFPRLAGDRNEQFF.

On this clone itself: The same CDR3 also results from other DNA sequences found in this sample. CDR3 DNA: TGTGCCAGCAGCTTAGGGGGCTCTGGAAACACCATATATTTT. Translation: CASSLGGSGNTIYF. The chain links TRBV28 to TRBJ1-3; TRBD1 might be the D (6 bases). Germline V CDR1 and CDR2: MDHEN, SYDVKM. This CDR3 has 14 amino acids. With 6 bases removed from V and 0 bases from J, the gap between germline ends came to 9 bases.

This rearrangement joins TRBV18 to TRBJ1-1; 7 nucleotides align to TRBD1. There are 15 residues in the CDR3. V was pared by 4 bases and J by 3 bases, with 8 bases of the junction left unmatched. Germline CDR1 reads KGHSH; CDR2 reads LQKENI. The CDR3 sequence: CASSHLTDRDTEAFF. CDR3 bases: TGTGCCAGCTCACACTTAACTGACAGGGACACTGAAGCTTTCTTT. The variable domain in full, completed from reference TRBV18 and TRBJ1-1, reads NAGVMQNPRHLVRRRGQEARLRCSPMKGHSHVYWYRQLPEEGLKFMVYLQKENIIDESGMPKERFSAEFPKEGPSILRIQQVVRGDSAAYFCASSHLTDRDTEAFFGQGTRLTVV.

The CDR3 reads CASSPGQGARGYTF. The CDR3 DNA follows: TGTGCCAGCAGTCCCGGACAGGGGGCGCGGGGCTACACCTTC. This chain links TRBV6-5 with TRBJ1-2; TRBD1 matches 11 bases. Germline CDR1 is MNHEY and CDR2 is SVGAGI. This CDR3 has 14 amino acids. Trimming at V came to 5 bases and at J to 8 bases, leaving 7 bases not matched to a gene.

The chain joins TRBV7-6 to TRBJ2-3, with TRBD2 matching over 10 bases. V was clipped by 1 base and J by 3 bases; unmatched bases: 7. The CDR3 contains 17 residues. Germline CDR1 and CDR2: SGHVS and FNYEAQ. CDR3 sequence: CASSLGPSGSTTDTQYF. CDR3 coding DNA: TGTGCCAGCAGCTTAGGGCCTAGCGGGAGTACGACAGATACGCAGTATTTT.

The genes are TRBV6-6 and TRBJ1-2; D gene unclear. V was clipped by 4 bases and J by 4 bases, with 10 bases between them. This CDR3 contains 13 residues. Germline CDR1 and CDR2: MNHNY and SVGAGI (reference sequence). This CDR3 reads CASSLADLYGYTF. The DNA of the CDR3 is TGTGCCAGCAGTTTGGCAGATCTCTATGGCTACACCTTC.

This chain links TRBV18 with TRBJ1-1, with a weak D call TRBD1 (6 bases). The germline V and J ends were trimmed by 1 base and 4 bases, with 10 bases remaining between them. The length of the CDR3 is 14 residues. Germline CDR1 is KGHSH and CDR2 is LQKENI. This CDR3 reads CASSPRQDLTEAFF. The CDR3 region has the DNA TGTGCCAGCTCACCACGACAGGACCTCACTGAAGCTTTCTTT.

This clone was seen a few times. V usage is TRBV6-1 and J usage is TRBJ1-2, with D uncertain. The CDR3 covers 13 residues. Germline V gene data show CDR1 as MNHNS and CDR2 as SASEGT. Between the trimmed V and J ends, which lost 8 bases and 1 base, there was a span of 11 bases. This CDR3 is CASESDGNYGYTF. For the CDR3, the DNA is TGTGCCAGCGAAAGTGACGGTAACTATGGCTACACCTTC.

V and J are TRBV30 and TRBJ2-1; 10 nucleotides align to TRBD2. Germline V gives CDR1 GTSNPN, CDR2 SVGIG (reference sequence). Trimming removed 2 bases from V and 7 bases from J; junction bases left unmatched: 11. The CDR3 is 16 residues long. The CDR3 nucleotides read TGTGCCTGGAGTCCCCGGACTAGCGGATGGGTGAATGAGCAGTTCTTC. It specifies CAWSPRTSGWVNEQFF.

This chain uses TRBV28 with TRBJ2-7, with 9 bases matching TRBD1. CDR1 is MDHEN and CDR2 is SYDVKM in the germline V gene. This CDR3 region has 13 residues. V lost 6 bases and J lost 7; bases outside the gene matches: 7. The CDR3 DNA reads as TGTGCCAGCAGCCGGGACAGGGTAAGGGAGCAGTACTTC. It codes for CASSRDRVREQYF.

The V call is TRBV27, the J call TRBJ2-2; D gene unclear. The V gene lost 4 bases and the J gene lost 6 bases, with 9 bases spanning the gap. This CDR3 region has 13 residues. Germline CDR1 reads MNHEY; CDR2 reads SMNVEV (reference sequence). CDR3 protein: CASSSAVPGELFF. CDR3 in DNA: TGTGCCAGCAGTTCGGCCGTTCCCGGGGAGCTGTTTTTT.

This clone is medium-sized by share. Within the sample, other DNA sequences also encode this same CDR3. The genes are TRBV29-1 and TRBJ2-7, with no clear D. CDR3 length: 11 residues. Trimming pared 4 bases from V and 3 bases from J, leaving 7 bases between. CDR1 and CDR2 from the germline V gene are SQVTM and ANQGSEA. For the CDR3, the DNA is TGCAGCGTTGTGACGGACTACGAGCAGTACTTC. This sequence encodes CSVVTDYEQYF.

The DNA of the CDR3 is TGCGCCAGCAGCCAAGAAAGGGCGGCCACTAGCACAGATACGCAGTATTTT. Translating gives CASSQERAATSTDTQYF. J is TRBJ2-3 and V is TRBV4-1, with D uncertain. This CDR3 spans 17 amino acids. The V gene lost 0 bases and the J gene lost 0 bases, with 13 bases spanning the gap. The germline V gene encodes CDR1 MGHRA and CDR2 YSYEKL.

This chain connects TRBV6-6 to TRBJ1-5; unclear D gene. V lost 5 bases, J lost 5 bases, and 10 bases lay in between. Per germline, CDR1 MNHNY and CDR2 SVGAGI (reference sequence). The CDR3 is 13 residues long. Here the CDR3 DNA reads TGTGCCAGCAGTATTATATTGTATCAGCCCCAGCATTTT. Protein sequence: CASSIILYQPQHF.

The chain joins TRBV7-9 to TRBJ1-4; D remains ambiguous. Trimming took 5 bases from V and 0 from J, leaving 1 base between them. This CDR3 is 12 amino acids long. Germline lookup yields CDR1 SEHNR and CDR2 FQNEAQ (reference sequence). The CDR3 sequence is CASSPTNEKLFF. DNA of the CDR3: TGTGCCAGCAGCCCAACTAATGAAAAACTGTTTTTT.

As to this clone: The junction departs from germline at one end; a sequencing error may be responsible. Other DNA sequences in this specimen translate into the identical CDR3. The CDR3 protein is CASSQGGTSGSNEQFF. The DNA of the CDR3 is TGTGCCAGTAGCCAAGGAGGGACTAGCGGGAGTAATGAGCAGTTCTTC. The V gene is TRBV4-2, the J gene TRBJ2-1; TRBD2 matches at 14 bases. CDR1 is LGHNA, CDR2 YNFKEQ, per germline. The CDR3 spans 16 residues.

This sequence joins TRBV4-1 and TRBJ2-2; no clear D. In germline, CDR1 is MGHRA, CDR2 YSYEKL. This CDR3 is built from 13 residues. V shed 3 bases and J shed 1 base, with 3 bases lying between them. The CDR3 loop reads CASSHQNTGELFF. The CDR3 nucleotides read TGCGCCAGCAGCCACCAGAACACCGGGGAGCTGTTTTTT.

The gene calls are TRBV6-6 and TRBJ2-5, with no clear D. The V gene lost 5 bases and the J gene lost 5 bases, with 12 bases spanning the gap. Germline-derived CDR1 and CDR2 are MNHNY and SVGAGI (reference sequence). This CDR3 region has 13 residues. The CDR3 region is CASSHNLRETQYF. CDR3 sequence (DNA): TGTGCCAGCAGTCACAACCTCCGCGAGACCCAGTACTTC.

The gene calls are TRBV6-4 and TRBJ1-1; D call uncertain. Germline V CDR1 and CDR2: MRHNA, SNTAGT. This CDR3 has 13 residues. Trimming took off 2 bases at V and 5 bases at J, with 9 bases between the two ends. The CDR3 spells CASSDGENTEAFF. CDR3 sequence (DNA): TGTGCCAGCAGTGACGGCGAGAATACTGAAGCTTTCTTT.

The V gene is TRBV4-3, the J gene TRBJ2-1, with D uncertain. The V end was cut by 0 bases, the J end by 5 bases, with 11 bases between. The germline V gene has CDR1 LGHNA and CDR2 YSLEER. The CDR3 runs to 15 residues. The chain's CDR3 is CASSQESVSHNEQFF. The CDR3 DNA follows: TGCGCCAGCAGCCAAGAGAGTGTATCCCACAATGAGCAGTTCTTC.

The chain links TRBV6-5 to TRBJ1-1; D is undetermined. The CDR3 sequence is 13 residues long. V lost 0 bases and J lost 7, with 9 bases in between. Germline CDR1 reads MNHEY; CDR2 reads SVGAGI. In DNA, the CDR3 is TGTGCCAGCAGTTACTCTCCAAGGAGTGAAGCTTTCTTT. Translating it yields CASSYSPRSEAFF.

The chain joins TRBV7-2 to TRBJ2-3; TRBD2 aligns across 14 bases. Per the germline V gene, CDR1 is SGHTA and CDR2 is FQGNSA. This CDR3 comprises 15 residues. V shed 5 bases, J shed 5 bases, and the junction held 3 bases outside the gene matches. CDR3 loop: CASSLGLAGGDTQYF. The CDR3 nucleotides read TGTGCCAGCAGCCTCGGACTAGCGGGAGGAGATACGCAGTATTTT.

V is TRBV2 and J is TRBJ2-7; no reliable D call. The CDR3 length is 15 residues. Germline CDR1 is SNHLY and CDR2 is FYNNEI. Deletions cut 1 base from V and 4 bases from J, with 14 bases between. The DNA for the CDR3 is TGTGCCAGCAGTGAAGAGCCCCCCACCGAATACGAGCAGTACTTC. Protein: CASSEEPPTEYEQYF.

The chain recombines TRBV9 with TRBJ2-1; TRBD2 matches 8 bases. Germline V CDR1 and CDR2: SGDLS, YYNGEE. The CDR3 contains 16 residues. V was pared by 0 bases and J by 2 bases, with 4 bases of the junction left unmatched. The CDR3 sequence: CASSVAGLATYNEQFF. As DNA, the CDR3 is TGTGCCAGCAGCGTAGCTGGACTAGCTACCTACAATGAGCAGTTCTTC.

This clone was seen only once. The chain links TRBV28 to TRBJ2-7, with D perhaps being TRBD1 or TRBD2 (5 bases each). CDR1 is MDHEN and CDR2 is SYDVKM in the germline V gene. The germline V and J ends were trimmed by 3 bases and 3 bases, with 18 bases remaining between them. The CDR3 runs 16 residues. This chain's CDR3 is CASSFGPWRTLYEQYF. The CDR3 bases are TGTGCCAGCAGTTTTGGTCCTTGGAGGACACTCTACGAGCAGTACTTC.